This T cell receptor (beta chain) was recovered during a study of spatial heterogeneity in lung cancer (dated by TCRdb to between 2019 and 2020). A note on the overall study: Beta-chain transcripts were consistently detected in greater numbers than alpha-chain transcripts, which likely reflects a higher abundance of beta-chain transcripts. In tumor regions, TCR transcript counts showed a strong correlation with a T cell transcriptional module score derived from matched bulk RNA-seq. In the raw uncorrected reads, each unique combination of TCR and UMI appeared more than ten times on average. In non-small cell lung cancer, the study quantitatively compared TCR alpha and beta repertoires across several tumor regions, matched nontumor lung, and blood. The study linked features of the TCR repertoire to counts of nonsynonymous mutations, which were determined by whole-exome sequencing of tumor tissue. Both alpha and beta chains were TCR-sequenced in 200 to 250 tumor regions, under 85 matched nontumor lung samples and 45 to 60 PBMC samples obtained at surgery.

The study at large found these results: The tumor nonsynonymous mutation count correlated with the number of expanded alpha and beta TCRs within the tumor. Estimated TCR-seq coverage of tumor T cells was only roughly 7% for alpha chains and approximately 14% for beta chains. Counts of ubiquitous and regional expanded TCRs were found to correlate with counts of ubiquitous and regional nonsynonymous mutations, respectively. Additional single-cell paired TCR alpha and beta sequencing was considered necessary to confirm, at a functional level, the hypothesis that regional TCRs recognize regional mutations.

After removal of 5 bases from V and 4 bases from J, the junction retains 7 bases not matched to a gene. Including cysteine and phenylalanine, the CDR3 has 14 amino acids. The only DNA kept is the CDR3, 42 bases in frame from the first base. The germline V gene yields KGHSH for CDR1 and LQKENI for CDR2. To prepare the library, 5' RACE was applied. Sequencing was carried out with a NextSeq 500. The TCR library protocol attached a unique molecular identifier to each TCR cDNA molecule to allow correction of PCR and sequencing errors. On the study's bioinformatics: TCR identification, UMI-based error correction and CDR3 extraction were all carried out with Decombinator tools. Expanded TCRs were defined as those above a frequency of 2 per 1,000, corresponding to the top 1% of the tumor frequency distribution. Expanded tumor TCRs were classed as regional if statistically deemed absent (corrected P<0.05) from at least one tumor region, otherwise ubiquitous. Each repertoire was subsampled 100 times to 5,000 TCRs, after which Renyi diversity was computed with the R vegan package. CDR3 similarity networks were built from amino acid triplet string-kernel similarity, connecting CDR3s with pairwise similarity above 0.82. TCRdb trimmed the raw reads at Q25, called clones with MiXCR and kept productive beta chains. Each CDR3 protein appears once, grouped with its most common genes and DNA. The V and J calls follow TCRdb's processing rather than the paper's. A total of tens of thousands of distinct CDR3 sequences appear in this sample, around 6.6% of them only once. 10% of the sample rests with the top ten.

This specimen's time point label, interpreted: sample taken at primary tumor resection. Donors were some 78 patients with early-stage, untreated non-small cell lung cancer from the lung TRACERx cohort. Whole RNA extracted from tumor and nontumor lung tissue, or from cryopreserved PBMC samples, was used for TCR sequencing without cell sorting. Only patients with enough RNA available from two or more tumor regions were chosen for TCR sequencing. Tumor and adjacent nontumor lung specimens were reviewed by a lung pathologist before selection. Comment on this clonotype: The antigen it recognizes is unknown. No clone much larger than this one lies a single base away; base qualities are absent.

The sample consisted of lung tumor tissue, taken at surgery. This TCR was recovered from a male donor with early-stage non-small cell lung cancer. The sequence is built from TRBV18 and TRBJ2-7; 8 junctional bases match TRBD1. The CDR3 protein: CASSLRTGIYEQYF. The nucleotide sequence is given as TGTGCCAGCTCATTGAGGACAGGGATTTACGAGCAGTACTTC.